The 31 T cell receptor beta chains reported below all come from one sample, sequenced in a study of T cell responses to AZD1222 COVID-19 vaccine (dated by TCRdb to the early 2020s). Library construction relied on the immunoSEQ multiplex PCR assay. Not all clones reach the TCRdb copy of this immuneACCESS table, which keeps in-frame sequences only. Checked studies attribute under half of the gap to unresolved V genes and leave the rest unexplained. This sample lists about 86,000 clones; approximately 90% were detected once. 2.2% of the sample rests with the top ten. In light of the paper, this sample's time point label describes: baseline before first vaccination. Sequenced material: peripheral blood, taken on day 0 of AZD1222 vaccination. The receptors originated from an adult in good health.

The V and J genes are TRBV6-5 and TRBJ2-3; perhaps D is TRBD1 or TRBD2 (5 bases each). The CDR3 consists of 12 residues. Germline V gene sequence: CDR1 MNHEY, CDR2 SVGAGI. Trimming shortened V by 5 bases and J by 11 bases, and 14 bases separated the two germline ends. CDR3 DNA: TGTGCCAGCAGTCCGGGACCCAGAAGGCAGTATTTT. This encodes CASSPGPRRQYF.

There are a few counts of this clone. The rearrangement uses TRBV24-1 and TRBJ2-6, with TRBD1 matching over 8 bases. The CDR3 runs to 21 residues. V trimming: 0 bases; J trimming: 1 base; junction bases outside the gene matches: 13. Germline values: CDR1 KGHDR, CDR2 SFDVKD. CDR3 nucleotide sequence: TGTGCCACCAGTGATTTGCGCCCTACAGGGGGGCATGGGTCTGGGGCCAACGTCCTGACTTTC. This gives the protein CATSDLRPTGGHGSGANVLTF.

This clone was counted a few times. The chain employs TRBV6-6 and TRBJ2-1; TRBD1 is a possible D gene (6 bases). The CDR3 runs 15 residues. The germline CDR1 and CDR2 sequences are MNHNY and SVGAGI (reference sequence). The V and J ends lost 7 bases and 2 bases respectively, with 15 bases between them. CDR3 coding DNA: TGTGCCAGCAAACCTAGGGGGACACCCTACAATGAGCAGTTCTTC. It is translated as CASKPRGTPYNEQFF.

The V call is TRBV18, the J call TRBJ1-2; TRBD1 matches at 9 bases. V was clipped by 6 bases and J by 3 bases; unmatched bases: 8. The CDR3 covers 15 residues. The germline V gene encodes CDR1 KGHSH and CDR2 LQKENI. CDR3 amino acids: CASSPGTGSYYGYTF. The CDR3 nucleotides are TGTGCCAGCTCTCCCGGGACAGGGTCGTACTATGGCTACACCTTC.

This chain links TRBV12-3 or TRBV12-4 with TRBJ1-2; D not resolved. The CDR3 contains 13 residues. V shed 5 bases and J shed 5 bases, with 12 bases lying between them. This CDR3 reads CASSGVRRYGYTF. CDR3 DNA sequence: TGTGCCAGCAGTGGCGTCAGACGTTATGGCTACACCTTC.

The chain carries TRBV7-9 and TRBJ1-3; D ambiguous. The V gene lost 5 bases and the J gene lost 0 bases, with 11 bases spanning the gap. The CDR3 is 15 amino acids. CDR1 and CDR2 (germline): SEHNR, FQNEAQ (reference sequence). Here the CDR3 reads CASSPSSSSGNTIYF. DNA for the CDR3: TGTGCCAGCAGCCCGAGCAGCAGCTCTGGAAACACCATATATTTT.

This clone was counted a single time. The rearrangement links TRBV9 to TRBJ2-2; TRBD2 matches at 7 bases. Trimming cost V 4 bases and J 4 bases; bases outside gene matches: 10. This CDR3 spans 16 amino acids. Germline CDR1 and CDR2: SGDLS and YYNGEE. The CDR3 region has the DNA TGTGCCAGCAGCAACCGGCGGGGCGGGGGCACCGGGGAGCTGTTTTTT. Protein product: CASSNRRGGGTGELFF.

CDR3 protein: CASSELGQINQPQHF. The DNA for the CDR3 is TGTGCCAGCAGTGAATTGGGACAAATCAATCAGCCCCAGCATTTT. The chain combines TRBV6-1 with TRBJ1-5; D is perhaps TRBD1 (6 bases). Looked up from germline, CDR1 is MNHNS and CDR2 is SASEGT. The CDR3 totals 15 residues. Trimming cost V 2 bases and J 3 bases, with 11 bases left between them.

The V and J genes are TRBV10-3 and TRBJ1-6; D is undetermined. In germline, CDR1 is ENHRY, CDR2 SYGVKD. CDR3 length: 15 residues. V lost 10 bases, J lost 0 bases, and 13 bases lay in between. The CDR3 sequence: CATRSESSYNSPLHF. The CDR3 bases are TGTGCCACGCGGAGCGAGAGCTCCTATAATTCACCCCTCCACTTT.

The CDR3 sequence: CSVILAGVTDTQYF. CDR3 nucleotides: TGCAGCGTGATCCTAGCGGGGGTGACGGATACGCAGTATTTT. The V and J genes are TRBV29-1 and TRBJ2-3; 10 nucleotides match TRBD2. The ends lost 6 bases at V and 6 bases at J; junction bases unmatched: 9. Germline values: CDR1 SQVTM, CDR2 ANQGSEA. The CDR3 is 14 amino acids.

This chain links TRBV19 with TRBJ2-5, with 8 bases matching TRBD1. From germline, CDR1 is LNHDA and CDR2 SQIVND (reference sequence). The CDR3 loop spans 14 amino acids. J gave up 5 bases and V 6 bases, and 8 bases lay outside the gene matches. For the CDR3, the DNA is TGTGCCAGTAGGAACAGGGGGTCGGGGGAGACCCAGTACTTC. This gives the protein CASRNRGSGETQYF.

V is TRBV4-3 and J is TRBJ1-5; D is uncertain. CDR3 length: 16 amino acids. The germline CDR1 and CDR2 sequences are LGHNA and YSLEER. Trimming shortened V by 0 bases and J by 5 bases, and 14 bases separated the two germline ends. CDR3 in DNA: TGCGCCAGCAGCCAAGATCTTTTTCCGGGTGATCAGCCCCAGCATTTT. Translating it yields CASSQDLFPGDQPQHF.

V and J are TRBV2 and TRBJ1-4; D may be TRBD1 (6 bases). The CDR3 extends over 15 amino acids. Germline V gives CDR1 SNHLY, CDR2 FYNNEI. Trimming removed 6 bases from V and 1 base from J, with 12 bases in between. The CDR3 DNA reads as TGTGCCAGCAGCCGATTACAGGGAACTAATGAAAAACTGTTTTTT. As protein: CASSRLQGTNEKLFF.

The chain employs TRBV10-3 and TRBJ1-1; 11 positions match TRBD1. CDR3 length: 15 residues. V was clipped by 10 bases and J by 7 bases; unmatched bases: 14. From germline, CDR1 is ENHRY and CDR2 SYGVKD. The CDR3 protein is CATRTGGAFKVEAFF. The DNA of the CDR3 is TGTGCCACCCGGACAGGGGGCGCTTTTAAGGTTGAAGCTTTCTTT.

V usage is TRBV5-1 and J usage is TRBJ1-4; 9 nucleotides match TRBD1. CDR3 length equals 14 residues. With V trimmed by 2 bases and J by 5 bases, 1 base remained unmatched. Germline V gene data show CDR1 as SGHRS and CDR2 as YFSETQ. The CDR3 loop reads CASSFTGGNEKLFF. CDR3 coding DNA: TGCGCCAGCAGCTTTACAGGGGGCAATGAAAAACTGTTTTTT. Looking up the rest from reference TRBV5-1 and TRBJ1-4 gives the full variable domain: KAGVTQTPRYLIKTRGQQVTLSCSPISGHRSVSWYQQTPGQGLQFLFEYFSETQRNKGNFPGRFSGRQFSNSRSEMNVSTLELGDSALYLCASSFTGGNEKLFFGSGTQLSVL.

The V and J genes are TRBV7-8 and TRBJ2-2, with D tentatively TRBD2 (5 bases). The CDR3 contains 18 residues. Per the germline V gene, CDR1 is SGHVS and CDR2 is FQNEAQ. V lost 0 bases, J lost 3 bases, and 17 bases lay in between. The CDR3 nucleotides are TGTGCCAGCAGCTTAGCGCTTGGAACGGGGAGATACACCGGGGAGCTGTTTTTT. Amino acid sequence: CASSLALGTGRYTGELFF. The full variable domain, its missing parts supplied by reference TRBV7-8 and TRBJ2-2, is GAGVSQSPRYKVAKRGQDVALRCDPISGHVSLFWYQQALGQGPEFLTYFQNEAQLDKSGLPSDRFFAERPEGSVSTLKIQRTQQEDSAVYLCASSLALGTGRYTGELFFGEGSRLTVL.

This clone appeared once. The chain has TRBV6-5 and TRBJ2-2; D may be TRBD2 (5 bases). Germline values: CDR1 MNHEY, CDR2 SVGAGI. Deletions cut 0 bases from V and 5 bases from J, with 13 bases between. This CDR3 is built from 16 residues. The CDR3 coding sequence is TGTGCCAGCAGTTACTCTCAGTCATCGGGGACCGGGGAGCTGTTTTTT. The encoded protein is CASSYSQSSGTGELFF.

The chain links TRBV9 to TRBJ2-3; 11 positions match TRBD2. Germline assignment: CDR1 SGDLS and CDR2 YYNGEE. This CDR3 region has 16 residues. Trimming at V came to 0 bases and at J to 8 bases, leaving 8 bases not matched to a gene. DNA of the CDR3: TGTGCCAGCAGCGTAGGGGCTAGCGGGGGGCAGGGTACGCAGTATTTT. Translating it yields CASSVGASGGQGTQYF.

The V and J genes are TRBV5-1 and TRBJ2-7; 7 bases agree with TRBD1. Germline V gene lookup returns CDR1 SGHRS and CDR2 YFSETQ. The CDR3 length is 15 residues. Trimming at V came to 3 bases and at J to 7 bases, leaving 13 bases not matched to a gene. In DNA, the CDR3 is TGCGCCAGCAGCTGGGACAGCACCGGGCTACGGGAGCAGTACTTC. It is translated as CASSWDSTGLREQYF.

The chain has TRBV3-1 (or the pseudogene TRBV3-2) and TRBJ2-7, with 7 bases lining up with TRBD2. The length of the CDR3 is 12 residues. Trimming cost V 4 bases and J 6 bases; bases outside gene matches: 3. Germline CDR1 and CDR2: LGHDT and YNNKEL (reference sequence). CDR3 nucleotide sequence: TGTGCCAGCAGCCGTACTAGCGCCGAGCAGTACTTC. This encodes CASSRTSAEQYF.

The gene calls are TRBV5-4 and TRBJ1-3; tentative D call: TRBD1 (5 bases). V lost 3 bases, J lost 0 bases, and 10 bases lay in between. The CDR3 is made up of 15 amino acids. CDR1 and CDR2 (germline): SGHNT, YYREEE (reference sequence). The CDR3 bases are TGTGCCAGCAGCTCCACAGGCAGCTCTGGAAACACCATATATTTT. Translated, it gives CASSSTGSSGNTIYF.

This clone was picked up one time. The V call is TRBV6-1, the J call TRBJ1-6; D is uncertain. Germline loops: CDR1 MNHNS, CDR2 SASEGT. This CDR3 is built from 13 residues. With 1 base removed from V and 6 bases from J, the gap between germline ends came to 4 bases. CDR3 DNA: TGTGCCAGCAGTGAAGATCCTAATTCACCCCTCCACTTT. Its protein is CASSEDPNSPLHF.

CDR3 protein: CASSLQQGAGEQYF. CDR3 coding DNA: TGTGCCAGCAGTTTACAACAGGGGGCTGGAGAGCAGTACTTC. This chain joins TRBV28 and TRBJ2-7; 9 nucleotides match TRBD1. After removal of 2 bases from V and 7 bases from J, the junction contained 6 bases not matched to a gene. The germline CDR1 and CDR2 sequences are MDHEN and SYDVKM. The CDR3 consists of 14 residues. The full variable domain, with the rest looked up from reference TRBV28 and TRBJ2-7, is DVKVTQSSRYLVKRTGEKVFLECVQDMDHENMFWYRQDPGLGLRLIYFSYDVKMKEKGDIPEGYSVSREKKERFSLILESASTNQTSMYLCASSLQQGAGEQYFGPGTRLTVT.

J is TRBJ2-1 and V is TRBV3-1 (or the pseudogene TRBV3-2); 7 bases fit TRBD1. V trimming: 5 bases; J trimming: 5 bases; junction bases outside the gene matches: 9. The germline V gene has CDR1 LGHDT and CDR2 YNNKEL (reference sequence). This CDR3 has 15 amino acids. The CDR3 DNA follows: TGTGCCAGCAGCTCCAACCAGGGACAGCACAATGAGCAGTTCTTC. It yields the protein CASSSNQGQHNEQFF.

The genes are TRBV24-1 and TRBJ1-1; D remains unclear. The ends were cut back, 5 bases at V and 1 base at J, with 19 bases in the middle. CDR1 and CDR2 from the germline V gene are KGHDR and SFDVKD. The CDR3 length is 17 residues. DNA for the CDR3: TGTGCCACCAGTGTGGTAGTTGTGGACTGGGGGAACACTGAAGCTTTCTTT. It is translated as CATSVVVVDWGNTEAFF.

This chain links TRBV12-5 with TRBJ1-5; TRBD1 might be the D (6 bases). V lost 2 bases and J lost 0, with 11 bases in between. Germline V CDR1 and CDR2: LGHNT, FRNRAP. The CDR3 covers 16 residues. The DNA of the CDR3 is TGTGCTAGTGGTTTGTGGCAGGGACATAGCAATCAGCCCCAGCATTTT. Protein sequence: CASGLWQGHSNQPQHF.

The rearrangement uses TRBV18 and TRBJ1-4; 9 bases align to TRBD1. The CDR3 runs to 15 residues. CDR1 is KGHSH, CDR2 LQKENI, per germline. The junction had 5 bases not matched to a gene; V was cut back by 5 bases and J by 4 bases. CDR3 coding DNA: TGTGCCAGCTCAATCGACAGGGGGATTAATGAAAAACTGTTTTTT. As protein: CASSIDRGINEKLFF.

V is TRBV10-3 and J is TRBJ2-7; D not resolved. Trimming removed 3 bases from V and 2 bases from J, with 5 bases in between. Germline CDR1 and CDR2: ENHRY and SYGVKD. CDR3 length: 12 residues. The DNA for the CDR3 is TGTGCCATCAGTGAAAGGACCTACGAGCAGTACTTC. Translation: CAISERTYEQYF.

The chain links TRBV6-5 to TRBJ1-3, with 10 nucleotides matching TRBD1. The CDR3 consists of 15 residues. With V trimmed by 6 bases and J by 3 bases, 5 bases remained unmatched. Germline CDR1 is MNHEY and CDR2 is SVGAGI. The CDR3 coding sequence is TGTGCCAGCAGCCCCGGGACAGGGGTTGGAAACACCATATATTTT. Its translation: CASSPGTGVGNTIYF.

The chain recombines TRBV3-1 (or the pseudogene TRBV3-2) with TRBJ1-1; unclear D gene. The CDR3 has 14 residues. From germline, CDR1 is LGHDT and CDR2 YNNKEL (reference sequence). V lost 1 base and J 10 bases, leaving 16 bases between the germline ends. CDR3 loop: CASSQVGSQGRAFF. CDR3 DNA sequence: TGTGCCAGCAGCCAAGTCGGCAGCCAAGGAAGAGCTTTCTTT.

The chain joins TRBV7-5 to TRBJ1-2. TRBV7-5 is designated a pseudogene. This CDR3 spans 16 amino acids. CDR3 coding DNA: TGTGCCAGAAGCTTAGTGTTCGGAGGGGGGGACTATGGCTACACCTTC. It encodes CARSLVFGGGDYGYTF.